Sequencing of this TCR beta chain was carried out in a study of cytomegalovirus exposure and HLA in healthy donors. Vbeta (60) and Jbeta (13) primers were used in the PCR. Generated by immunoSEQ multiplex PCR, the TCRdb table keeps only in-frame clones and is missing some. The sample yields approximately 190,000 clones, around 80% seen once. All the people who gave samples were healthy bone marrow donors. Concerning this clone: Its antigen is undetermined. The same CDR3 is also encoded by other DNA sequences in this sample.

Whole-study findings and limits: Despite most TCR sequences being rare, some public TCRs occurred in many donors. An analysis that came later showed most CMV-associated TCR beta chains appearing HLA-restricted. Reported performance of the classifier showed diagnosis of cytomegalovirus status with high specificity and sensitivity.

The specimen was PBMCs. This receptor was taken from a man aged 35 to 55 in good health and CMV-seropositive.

DNA for the CDR3: TGTGCCAGCAGCGTCGGGGGGGCCTACAATGAGCAGTTCTTC. Its translation is CASSVGGAYNEQFF. The rearrangement joins TRBV9 to TRBJ2-1; TRBD2 matches at 8 bases. Germline assignment: CDR1 SGDLS and CDR2 YYNGEE. This CDR3 has 14 amino acids. Germline trimming cut 2 bases from V and 2 bases from J; bases unmatched to any gene: 0.